A selection of T cell receptor beta chains follows, all from one sample in a study of shared clonotypes between healthy human individuals. TCRdb keeps only in-frame clones here, not all; method: immunoSEQ multiplex PCR. The profile covers roughly 2 million clones, with 95% appearing a single time and roughly 0.13% taken by the ten largest. Material: naive CD4+ T cells sorted from blood. The receptors come from a man aged 18-30 years in good health. CDR3s include the opening cysteine and the closing phenylalanine or tryptophan. The order of the fields is D gene, V gene, J gene, clone size, CDR3 protein, CDR3 DNA. The D gene is left open where the match is weak. Only some rows state a clone size, as once, few, many or a class for expanded clones.

>-|TRBV5-1|TRBJ2-1|-
CASSLQGTGYNEQFF
TGCGCCAGCAGCTTGCAAGGGACTGGGTACAATGAGCAGTTCTTC
>-|TRBV19|TRBJ2-1|-
CASSIGSGHSEFF
TGTGCCAGTAGTATAGGATCGGGGCACTCTGAGTTCTTC
>TRBD1|TRBV5-1|TRBJ2-7|-
CASTSGQGVYEQYF
TGCGCCAGCACCTCGGGACAGGGGGTCTACGAGCAGTACTTC
>-|TRBV5-1|TRBJ2-7|-
CASSSGQSTYEQYF
TGCGCCAGCAGCTCCGGACAGAGCACCTACGAGCAGTACTTC
>TRBD1|TRBV30|TRBJ1-4|-
CAWRQGREKLFF
TGTGCCTGGCGACAGGGGAGGGAAAAACTGTTTTTT
>-|TRBV10-2|TRBJ2-5|-
CASSPPGLQETQYF
TGCGCCAGCAGTCCCCCAGGGCTACAAGAGACCCAGTACTTC
>TRBD2|TRBV10-2|TRBJ2-3|-
CASRRGAGETDTQYF
TGCGCCAGCAGGAGGGGTGCGGGGGAAACAGATACGCAGTATTTT
>-|TRBV29-1|TRBJ1-1|-
CSVRGLWNTEAFF
TGCAGCGTACGGGGACTTTGGAACACTGAAGCTTTCTTT
>-|TRBV6-5|TRBJ1-2|-
CASSSPGASPYGYTF
TGTGCCAGCAGTTCCCCGGGGGCCTCCCCCTATGGCTACACCTTC
>-|TRBV27|TRBJ1-6|-
CASSSPGKNSPLHF
TGTGCCAGCAGCTCCCCAGGGAAAAATTCACCCCTCCACTTT
>-|TRBV4-1|TRBJ2-2|few
CASSQVEGFFANTGELFF
TGCGCCAGCAGCCAAGTGGAGGGATTCTTCGCGAACACCGGGGAGCTGTTTTTT
>TRBD1|TRBV18|TRBJ2-7|-
CASSPPGQGYEQYF
TGTGCCAGCTCACCACCTGGACAGGGCTACGAGCAGTACTTC
>TRBD1|TRBV5-5|TRBJ1-1|-
CASSLVTGGKTEAFF
TGTGCCAGCAGCTTGGTTACAGGGGGCAAAACTGAAGCTTTCTTT
>-|TRBV10-3|TRBJ1-4|-
CAISAFNEKLFF
TGTGCCATCAGTGCTTTTAACGAAAAACTGTTTTTT
>-|TRBV5-1|TRBJ2-7|-
CASSLAAGKRYEQYF
TGCGCCAGCAGCTTGGCGGCGGGGAAGCGGTACGAGCAGTACTTC
>-|TRBV18|TRBJ1-4|-
CASSPPRSSNEKLFF
TGTGCCAGCTCACCACCGCGAAGTTCTAATGAAAAACTGTTTTTT
>-|TRBV7-2|TRBJ1-6|-
CASSSAPRISGSPLHF
TGTGCCAGCAGCTCCGCTCCTAGGATTTCTGGTTCACCCCTCCACTTT
>TRBD2|TRBV6-6|TRBJ2-1|-
CASIYLPGLAGGEQFF
TGTGCCAGCATCTACCTCCCGGGACTAGCGGGAGGTGAGCAGTTCTTC
>-|TRBV2|TRBJ1-2|-
CASSEKAANYGYTF
TGTGCCAGCAGTGAAAAGGCGGCTAACTATGGCTACACCTTC
>TRBD2|TRBV9|TRBJ2-3|-
CASTATSGGLRTDTQYF
TGTGCCAGCACCGCGACTAGCGGGGGACTACGCACAGATACGCAGTATTTT